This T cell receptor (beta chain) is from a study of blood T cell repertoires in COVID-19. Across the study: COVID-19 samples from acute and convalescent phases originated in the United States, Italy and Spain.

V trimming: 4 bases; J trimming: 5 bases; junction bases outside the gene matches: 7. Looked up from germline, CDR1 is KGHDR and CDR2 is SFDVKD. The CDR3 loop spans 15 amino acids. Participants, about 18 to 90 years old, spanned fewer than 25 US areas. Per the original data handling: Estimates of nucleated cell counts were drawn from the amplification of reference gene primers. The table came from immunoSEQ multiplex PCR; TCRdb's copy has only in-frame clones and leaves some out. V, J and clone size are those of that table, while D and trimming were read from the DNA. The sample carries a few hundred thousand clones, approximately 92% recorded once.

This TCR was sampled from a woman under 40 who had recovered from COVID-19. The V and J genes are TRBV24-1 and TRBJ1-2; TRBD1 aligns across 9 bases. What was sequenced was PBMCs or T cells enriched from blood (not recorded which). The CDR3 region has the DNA TGTGCCACCAGTGAAGGGGGACAGGGTGGTTATGGCTACACCTTC. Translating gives CATSEGGQGGYGYTF.